This is a list of T cell receptor beta chains from one sample in a study of blood T cell repertoires in COVID-19. The assay was immunoSEQ multiplex PCR, and TCRdb's table has in-frame clones only and misses some. The table records approximately 210,000 clones, around 84% of them present only once. Sample: peripheral blood. These receptors originate from a human donor in a cohort sampled during active COVID-19. Each CDR3 is given with its conserved first and last residue. D genes are given only for firm matches. Clone sizes are given selectively: once, few, many, or a class where the clone is expanded.

j_gene	v_gene	d_gene	abundance	CDR3nt	CDR3aa
TRBJ2-2	TRBV12-3/TRBV12-4	.	once	TGTGCCAGCAGTGCAACAGGGTACGGGGAGCTGTTTTTT	CASSATGYGELFF
TRBJ1-2	TRBV2	.	.	TGTGCCACCGGGGGGGATCTGTATGGCTACACCTTC	CATGGDLYGYTF
TRBJ2-5	TRBV24-1	.	.	TGTGCCACCAGTGAGTGGGCACGAGAGACCCAGTACTTC	CATSEWARETQYF
TRBJ1-1	TRBV6-2/TRBV6-3	TRBD1	.	TGTGCCAGCAGCGGGGACAGGTCCATGAACACTGAAGCTTTCTTT	CASSGDRSMNTEAFF
TRBJ1-1	TRBV28	.	.	TGTGCCAGCAGTTTACGTGGGTTTCACGATAAGGGGGAAGCTTTCTTT	CASSLRGFHDKGEAFF
TRBJ1-5	TRBV10-3	.	.	TGTGCCATCAGTGCAGGCAGCGGGGGCAATCAGCCCCAGCATTTT	CAISAGSGGNQPQHF
TRBJ1-6	TRBV2	.	once	TGTGCCAGCAGTGAGGCAGGGTGGTATTCACCCCTCCACTTT	CASSEAGWYSPLHF
TRBJ1-3	TRBV6-5	.	.	TGTGCCAGCAGTCCGACAGGTTCTGGAAACACCATATATTTT	CASSPTGSGNTIYF
TRBJ2-3	TRBV6-1	TRBD2	once	TGTGCCAGCAGTGAACTCTTAGCGGGGGTGGATACGCAGTATTTT	CASSELLAGVDTQYF
TRBJ2-1	TRBV5-4	.	.	TGTGCCAGCAGCGACAAGCACAATGAGCAGTTCTTC	CASSDKHNEQFF
TRBJ2-3	TRBV3-1/TRBV3-2	TRBD2	.	TGTGCCAGTAGGAGCGGGGGGGCTACAGATACGCAGTATTTT	CASRSGGATDTQYF
TRBJ1-6	TRBV2	.	.	TGTGCCAGCAGCGCCGGTTCGGCCGGACAGTCAAATTCACCCCTCCACTTT	CASSAGSAGQSNSPLHF
TRBJ1-5	TRBV6-5	TRBD1	once	TGTGCCAGCAGGAACCCGGGACAGTTTCATCAGCCCCAGCATTTT	CASRNPGQFHQPQHF
TRBJ2-1	TRBV18	.	.	TGTGCCAGCTCACCGGGGAGCTATGAGCAGTTCTTC	CASSPGSYEQFF
TRBJ1-1	TRBV20-1	.	.	TGCAGTGCGGGAGAGAACACTGAAGCTTTCTTT	CSAGENTEAFF
TRBJ2-2	TRBV11-2	.	.	TGTGCCAGCAGCCTGGGGCCGAACACCGGGGAGCTGTTTTTT	CASSLGPNTGELFF
TRBJ1-4	TRBV6-1	.	.	TGTGCCAGCAGTGAAGGGGGGGTAGATGAAAAACTGTTTTTT	CASSEGGVDEKLFF
TRBJ1-1	TRBV5-1	.	.	TGCGCCAGCAGCTTACGAGGAGGAAGCACTGAAGCTTTCTTT	CASSLRGGSTEAFF
TRBJ2-5	TRBV2	TRBD2	.	TGTGCCAGCAGCCTACTAGCGGTCCAAGAGACCCAGTACTTC	CASSLLAVQETQYF
TRBJ1-1	TRBV18	TRBD1	few	TGTGCCAGCTCACCTCCAGGACAGGGACTTACTGAAGCTTTCTTT	CASSPPGQGLTEAFF
TRBJ2-1	TRBV9	.	.	TGTGCCAGCAGCGCCCGACCCGAGGGCAATGAGCAGTTCTTC	CASSARPEGNEQFF
TRBJ2-1	TRBV19	TRBD1	.	TGTGCCAGTAGTGGACAGGGGAGGTCCTACAATGAGCAGTTCTTC	CASSGQGRSYNEQFF
TRBJ2-3	TRBV19	.	once	TGTGCCAGTAGTATGCTACGGGGGACGGATGATACGCAGTATTTT	CASSMLRGTDDTQYF
TRBJ2-3	TRBV7-3	.	.	TGTGCCAGCAGCTTAGATGGAGGGACGCAGTATTTT	CASSLDGGTQYF
TRBJ2-3	TRBV2	TRBD2	.	TGTGCCAGCAGAGGGACTAGCGGCACAGATACGCAGTATTTT	CASRGTSGTDTQYF
TRBJ2-3	TRBV5-1	TRBD2	.	TGCGCCAGCAAGACTACTAGCGGGAGGCTAGATACGCAGTATTTT	CASKTTSGRLDTQYF
TRBJ1-1	TRBV14	.	few	TGTGCCAGCAGCCAAGAGGGGCTGAACACTGAAGCTTTCTTT	CASSQEGLNTEAFF
TRBJ1-5	TRBV6-5	TRBD1	.	TGTGCCAGAGGGGGCGGCAATCAGCCCCAGCATTTT	CARGGGNQPQHF
TRBJ2-5	TRBV11-2	TRBD1	.	TGTGCCAGCAGCTCCGGGACAGGGGGCAGGGAGACCCAGTACTTC	CASSSGTGGRETQYF
TRBJ1-1	TRBV6-5	.	few	TGTGCCAGCCGCTATCAGGGGCGTCGGACTGAAGCTTTCTTT	CASRYQGRRTEAFF
TRBJ1-6	TRBV7-9	.	.	TGTGCCAGCAGCTTAGAGGGGGAATCACCCCTCCACTTT	CASSLEGESPLHF
TRBJ1-2	TRBV21-1	.	.	TGTGCCAGCAGCACGACAGGGAAGAGCTATGGCTACACCTTC	CASSTTGKSYGYTF
TRBJ1-2	TRBV6-5	.	.	TGTGCCAGCAGGGACAGCTATGGCTACACCTTC	CASRDSYGYTF
TRBJ2-7	TRBV2	.	.	TGTGCCAGCTCCAGGATAAACTACGAGCAGTACTTC	CASSRINYEQYF
TRBJ2-2	TRBV15	.	.	TGTGCCACCAGCAGAGAGGCCAAGTGGGAGCTGTTTTTT	CATSREAKWELFF
TRBJ2-3	TRBV3-1/TRBV3-2	.	.	TGTGCCAGCAGCCAAGCGGGGGGCACAGATACGCAGTATTTT	CASSQAGGTDTQYF
TRBJ2-3	TRBV5-1	.	.	TGCGCCAGCAGCCCGACCTTGGGGAGCACAAATACGCAGTATTTT	CASSPTLGSTNTQYF
TRBJ1-6	TRBV7-3	.	few	TGTGCCAGCAGCTTAACGGCTTTCGATTCACCCCTCCACTTT	CASSLTAFDSPLHF
TRBJ1-1	TRBV24-1	TRBD1	.	TGTGCCACCAGTGACCCCGGGACAGCTGAAGCTTTCTTT	CATSDPGTAEAFF
TRBJ1-1	TRBV6-5	TRBD1	.	TGTGCCAGCAGACACCCGGGACAGGGAAGGACTGAAGCTTTCTTT	CASRHPGQGRTEAFF
TRBJ2-5	TRBV6-5	.	.	TGTGCCAGCAGTTGGAACAGGGAAGAGACCCAGTACTTC	CASSWNREETQYF
TRBJ1-1	TRBV7-9	.	few	TGTGCCAGCAGCTTAAAGCCCCACACTGAAGCTTTCTTT	CASSLKPHTEAFF
TRBJ1-5	TRBV7-8	.	.	TGTGCCAGCAGGAGGCAGGATCGGGGGCCCCAGCATTTT	CASRRQDRGPQHF
TRBJ2-5	TRBV5-1	.	.	TGCGCCAGCAGCTTGAGTTCGTACAGCCAAGAGACCCAGTACTTC	CASSLSSYSQETQYF
TRBJ1-2	TRBV28	TRBD1	.	TGTGCCAGCAGTTTAGCCAGGGGGCTCTATGGCTACACCTTC	CASSLARGLYGYTF
TRBJ2-1	TRBV27	.	.	TGTGCCAGCAGTGCCGGGACTGGACTCCCTAACAATGAGCAGTTCTTC	CASSAGTGLPNNEQFF
TRBJ2-5	TRBV9	.	.	TGTGCCAGCAGCGTAGATCTGGGGGGTTCACAAGAGACCCAGTACTTC	CASSVDLGGSQETQYF
TRBJ2-1	TRBV4-1	TRBD2	.	TGCGCCAGCAGCCAAGGTCGGACTAGCGGGAGGGGTGAGCAGTTCTTC	CASSQGRTSGRGEQFF
TRBJ2-3	TRBV7-9	TRBD2	few	TGTGCCAGCAGCTACCAGACTAGCGCAGATACGCAGTATTTT	CASSYQTSADTQYF
TRBJ2-1	TRBV4-1	TRBD2	.	TGCGCCAGCAGCCAGATGGAACAGCGGGGGGGCCTGAGTGAGCAGTTCTTC	CASSQMEQRGGLSEQFF
TRBJ1-3	TRBV2	.	.	TGTGCCAGCAGGGAGGACGCCGGGTTCGTCACCATATATTTT	CASREDAGFVTIYF
TRBJ2-3	TRBV5-1	TRBD2	.	TGCGCCAGCAGGAAAAAACCGGGACTAGCGGGAGCTTCCTCCACAGATACGCAGTATTTT	CASRKKPGLAGASSTDTQYF
TRBJ1-2	TRBV19	.	.	TGTGCCAGTACGGCAGGGTCGAGATACTATGGCTACACCTTC	CASTAGSRYYGYTF
TRBJ1-6	TRBV2	TRBD1	.	TGTGCCAGCCGGGACAGTAATTCACCCCTCCACTTT	CASRDSNSPLHF
TRBJ2-1	TRBV7-9	TRBD2	.	TGTGCCAGCGGACGGACTAGCGGGGGGAATGAGCAGTTCTTC	CASGRTSGGNEQFF